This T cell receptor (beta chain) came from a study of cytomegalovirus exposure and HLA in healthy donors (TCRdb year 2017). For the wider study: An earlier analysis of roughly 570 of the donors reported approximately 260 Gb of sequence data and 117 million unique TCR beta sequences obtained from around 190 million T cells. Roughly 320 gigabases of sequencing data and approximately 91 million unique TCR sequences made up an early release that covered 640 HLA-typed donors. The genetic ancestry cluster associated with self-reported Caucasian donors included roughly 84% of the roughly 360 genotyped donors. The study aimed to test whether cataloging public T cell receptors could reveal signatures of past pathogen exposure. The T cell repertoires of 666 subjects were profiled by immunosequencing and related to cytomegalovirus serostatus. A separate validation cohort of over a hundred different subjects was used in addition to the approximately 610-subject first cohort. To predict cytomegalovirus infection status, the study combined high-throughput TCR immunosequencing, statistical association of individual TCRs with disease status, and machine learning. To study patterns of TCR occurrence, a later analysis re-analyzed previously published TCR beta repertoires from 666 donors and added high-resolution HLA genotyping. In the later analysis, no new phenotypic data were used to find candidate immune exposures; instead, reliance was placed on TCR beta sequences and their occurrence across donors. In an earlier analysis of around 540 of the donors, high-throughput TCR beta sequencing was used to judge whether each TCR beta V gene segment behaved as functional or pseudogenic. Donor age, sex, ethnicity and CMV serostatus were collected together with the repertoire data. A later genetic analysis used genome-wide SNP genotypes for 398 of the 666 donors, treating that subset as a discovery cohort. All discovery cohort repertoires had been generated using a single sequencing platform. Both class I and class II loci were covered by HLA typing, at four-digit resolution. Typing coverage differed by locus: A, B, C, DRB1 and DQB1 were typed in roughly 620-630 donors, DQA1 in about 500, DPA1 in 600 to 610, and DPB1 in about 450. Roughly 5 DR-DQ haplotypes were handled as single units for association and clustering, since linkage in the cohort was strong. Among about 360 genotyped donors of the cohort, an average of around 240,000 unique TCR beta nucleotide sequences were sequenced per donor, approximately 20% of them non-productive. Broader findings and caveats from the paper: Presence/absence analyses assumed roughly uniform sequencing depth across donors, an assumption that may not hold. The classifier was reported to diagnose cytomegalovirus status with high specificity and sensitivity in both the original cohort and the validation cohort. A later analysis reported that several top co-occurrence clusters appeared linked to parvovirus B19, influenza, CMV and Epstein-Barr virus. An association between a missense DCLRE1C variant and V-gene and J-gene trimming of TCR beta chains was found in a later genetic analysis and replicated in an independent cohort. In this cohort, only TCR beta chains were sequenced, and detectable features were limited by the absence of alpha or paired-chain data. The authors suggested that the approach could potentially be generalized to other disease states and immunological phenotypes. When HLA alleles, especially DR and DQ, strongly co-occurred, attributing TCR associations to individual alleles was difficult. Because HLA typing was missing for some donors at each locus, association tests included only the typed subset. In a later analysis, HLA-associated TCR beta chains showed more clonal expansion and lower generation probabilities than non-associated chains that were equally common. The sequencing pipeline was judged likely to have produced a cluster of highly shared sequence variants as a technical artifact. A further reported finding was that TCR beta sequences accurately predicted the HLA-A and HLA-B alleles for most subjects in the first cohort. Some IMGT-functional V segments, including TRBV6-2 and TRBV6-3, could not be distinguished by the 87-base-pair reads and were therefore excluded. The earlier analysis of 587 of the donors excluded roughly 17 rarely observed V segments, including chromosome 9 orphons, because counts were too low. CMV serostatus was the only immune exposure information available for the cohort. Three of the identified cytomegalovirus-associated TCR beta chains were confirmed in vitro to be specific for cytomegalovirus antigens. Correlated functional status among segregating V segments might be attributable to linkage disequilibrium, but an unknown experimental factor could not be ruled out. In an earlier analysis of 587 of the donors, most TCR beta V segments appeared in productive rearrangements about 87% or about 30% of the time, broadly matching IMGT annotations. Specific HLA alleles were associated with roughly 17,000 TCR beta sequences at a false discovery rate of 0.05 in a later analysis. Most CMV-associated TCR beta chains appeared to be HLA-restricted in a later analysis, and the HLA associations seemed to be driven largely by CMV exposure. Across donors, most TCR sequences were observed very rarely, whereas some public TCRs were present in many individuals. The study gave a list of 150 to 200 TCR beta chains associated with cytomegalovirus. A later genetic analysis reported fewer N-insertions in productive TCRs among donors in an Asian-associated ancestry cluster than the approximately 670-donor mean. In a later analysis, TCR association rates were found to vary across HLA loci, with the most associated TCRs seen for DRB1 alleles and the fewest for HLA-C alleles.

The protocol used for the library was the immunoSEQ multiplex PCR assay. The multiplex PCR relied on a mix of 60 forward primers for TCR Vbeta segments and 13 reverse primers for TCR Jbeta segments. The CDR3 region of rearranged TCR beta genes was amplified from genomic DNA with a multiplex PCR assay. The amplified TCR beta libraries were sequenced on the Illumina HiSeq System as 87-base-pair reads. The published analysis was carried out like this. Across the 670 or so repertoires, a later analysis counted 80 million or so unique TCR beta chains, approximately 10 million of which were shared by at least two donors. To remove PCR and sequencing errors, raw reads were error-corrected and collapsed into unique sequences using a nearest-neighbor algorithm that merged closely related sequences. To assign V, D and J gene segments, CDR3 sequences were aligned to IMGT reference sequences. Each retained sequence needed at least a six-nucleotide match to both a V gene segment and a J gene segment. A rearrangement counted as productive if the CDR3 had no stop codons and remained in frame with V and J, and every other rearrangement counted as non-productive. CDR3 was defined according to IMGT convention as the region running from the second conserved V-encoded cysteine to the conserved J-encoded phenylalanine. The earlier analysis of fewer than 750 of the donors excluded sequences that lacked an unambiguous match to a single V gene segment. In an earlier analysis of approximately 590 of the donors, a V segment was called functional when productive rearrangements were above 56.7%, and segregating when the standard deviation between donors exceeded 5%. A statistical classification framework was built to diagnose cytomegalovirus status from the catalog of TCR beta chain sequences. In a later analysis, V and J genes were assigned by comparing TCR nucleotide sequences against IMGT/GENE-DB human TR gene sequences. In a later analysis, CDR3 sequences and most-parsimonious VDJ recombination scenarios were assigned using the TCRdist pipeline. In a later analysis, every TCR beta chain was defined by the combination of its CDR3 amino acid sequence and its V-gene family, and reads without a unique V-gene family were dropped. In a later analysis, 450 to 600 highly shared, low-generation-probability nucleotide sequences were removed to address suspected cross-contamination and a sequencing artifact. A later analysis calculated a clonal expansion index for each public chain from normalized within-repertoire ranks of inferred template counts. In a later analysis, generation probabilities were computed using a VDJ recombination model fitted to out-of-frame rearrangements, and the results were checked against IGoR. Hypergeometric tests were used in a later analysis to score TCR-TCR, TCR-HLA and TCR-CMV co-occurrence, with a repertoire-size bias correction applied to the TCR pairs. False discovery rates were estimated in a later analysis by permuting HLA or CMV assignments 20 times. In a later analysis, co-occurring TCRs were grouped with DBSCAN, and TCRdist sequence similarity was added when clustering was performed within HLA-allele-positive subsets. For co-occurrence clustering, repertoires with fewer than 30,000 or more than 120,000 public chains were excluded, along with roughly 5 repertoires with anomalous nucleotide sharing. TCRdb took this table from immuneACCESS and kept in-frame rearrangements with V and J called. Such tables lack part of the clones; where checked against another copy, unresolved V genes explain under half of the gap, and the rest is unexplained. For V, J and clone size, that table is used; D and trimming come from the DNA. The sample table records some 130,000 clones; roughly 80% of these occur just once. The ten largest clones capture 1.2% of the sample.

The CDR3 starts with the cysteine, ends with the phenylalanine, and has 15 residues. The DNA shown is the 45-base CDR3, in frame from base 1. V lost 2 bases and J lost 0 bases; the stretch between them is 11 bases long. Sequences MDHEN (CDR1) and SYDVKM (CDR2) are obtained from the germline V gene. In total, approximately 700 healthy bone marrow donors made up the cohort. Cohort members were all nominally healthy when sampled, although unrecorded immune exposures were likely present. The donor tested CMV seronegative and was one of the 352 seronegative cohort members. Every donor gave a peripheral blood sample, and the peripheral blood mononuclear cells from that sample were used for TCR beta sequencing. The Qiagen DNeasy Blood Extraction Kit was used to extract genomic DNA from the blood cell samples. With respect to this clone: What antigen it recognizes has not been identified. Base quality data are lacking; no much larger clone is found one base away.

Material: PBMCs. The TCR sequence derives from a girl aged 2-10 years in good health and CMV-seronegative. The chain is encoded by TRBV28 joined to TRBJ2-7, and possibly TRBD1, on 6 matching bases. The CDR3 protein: CASSLPDRSSYEQYF. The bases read TGTGCCAGCAGTTTACCCGACAGGAGCTCCTACGAGCAGTACTTC.